This T cell receptor beta chain was documented in a study of T cell clones after liver transplantation. Sequencing used immunoSEQ multiplex PCR; TCRdb keeps in-frame clones, though not all of them. The profile shows more than 45,000 clones, 70% to 80% of them singletons. The starting material was CD4+ T cells from blood, obtained at the approximately 15-month timepoint. The receptor's source is a human patient who received a liver transplant. The graft donor may have given rise to some T cells.

The DNA for the CDR3 is TGTGCCAGCAGTGAAGCGTACAAGGACAGGGGGTCTGGAAACACCATATATTTT. Its translation is CASSEAYKDRGSGNTIYF. The chain uses TRBV2 and TRBJ1-3; TRBD1 matches at 10 bases. Trimming took 0 bases from V and 1 from J; bases not matched to a gene: 6. The CDR3 runs 18 residues. Germline V gene data show CDR1 as SNHLY and CDR2 as FYNNEI.